A selection of T cell receptor beta chains follows, all from one sample in a study of early T cells in non-severe SARS-CoV-2 infection. In TCRdb, the 5' RACE reads were re-called with MiXCR into one record per CDR3 protein. The data show about 70,000 distinct CDR3 sequences, more than 8.5% seen once. Sequenced here: whole blood, sampled at baseline. The receptors come from an adult who was a healthcare worker with PCR-confirmed SARS-CoV-2 infection or an uninfected control (not recorded which). Both conserved end residues are part of each CDR3. A D gene is named only where the DNA matches it firmly. Where a row states a size, it is once, few, many or the class of an expanded clone; other rows omit it.

v_call: TRBV6-1
j_call: TRBJ1-5
d_call: NA
clone_size: NA
cdr3_aa: CASSEASPQHF
cdr3_nt: TGTGCCAGCAGTGAAGCCTCGCCCCAGCATTTT

v_call: TRBV6-5
j_call: TRBJ1-3
d_call: NA
clone_size: NA
cdr3_aa: CASSFATGTSENTIYF
cdr3_nt: TGTGCCAGCAGTTTCGCGACGGGTACGTCTGAAAACACCATATATTTT

v_call: TRBV2
j_call: TRBJ2-7
d_call: TRBD1
clone_size: NA
cdr3_aa: CASSWDRGNYEQYF
cdr3_nt: TGTGCCAGCAGTTGGGACAGGGGTAATTACGAGCAGTACTTC

v_call: TRBV28
j_call: TRBJ1-2
d_call: NA
clone_size: many
cdr3_aa: CASSPPWGSSGYTF
cdr3_nt: TGTGCCAGCAGTCCCCCTTGGGGCTCGAGTGGCTACACCTTC

v_call: TRBV29-1
j_call: TRBJ2-3
d_call: NA
clone_size: many
cdr3_aa: CSVDWTDTQYF
cdr3_nt: TGCAGCGTTGATTGGACAGATACGCAGTATTTT

v_call: TRBV7-2
j_call: TRBJ1-6
d_call: NA
clone_size: NA
cdr3_aa: CASSFSGVQSPLHF
cdr3_nt: TGTGCCAGCAGCTTCTCAGGGGTACAATCACCCCTCCACTTT

v_call: TRBV12-3/TRBV12-4
j_call: TRBJ2-4
d_call: NA
clone_size: NA
cdr3_aa: CASSLWGRENIQYF
cdr3_nt: TGTGCCAGCAGTTTATGGGGCCGAGAAAACATTCAGTACTTC

v_call: TRBV28
j_call: TRBJ1-4
d_call: NA
clone_size: NA
cdr3_aa: CASSPPPGAGGQKLFF
cdr3_nt: TGTGCCAGCAGCCCGCCCCCGGGCGCTGGGGGACAAAAACTGTTTTTT

v_call: TRBV29-1
j_call: TRBJ1-2
d_call: NA
clone_size: few
cdr3_aa: CSAREGHHQLGYTF
cdr3_nt: TGCAGCGCCCGGGAAGGCCATCACCAGCTGGGCTACACCTTC

v_call: TRBV19
j_call: TRBJ2-7
d_call: NA
clone_size: many
cdr3_aa: CASSVGTPSSYEQYF
cdr3_nt: TGTGCCAGTAGTGTCGGGACACCGAGCTCCTACGAGCAGTACTTC

v_call: TRBV7-8
j_call: TRBJ2-3
d_call: NA
clone_size: once
cdr3_aa: CASSSRLDVTDTQYF
cdr3_nt: TGTGCCAGCAGCAGCCGGTTGGACGTCACAGATACGCAGTATTTT

v_call: TRBV7-2
j_call: TRBJ2-1
d_call: NA
clone_size: many
cdr3_aa: CASSWRSPGVLGNEQFF
cdr3_nt: TGTGCCAGCAGCTGGCGCTCCCCAGGGGTTTTGGGAAATGAGCAGTTCTTC

v_call: TRBV28
j_call: TRBJ1-4
d_call: NA
clone_size: many
cdr3_aa: CASSLELGKKLFF
cdr3_nt: TGTGCCAGCAGTTTGGAGCTGGGGAAAAAACTGTTTTTT

v_call: TRBV6-2/TRBV6-3
j_call: TRBJ1-2
d_call: NA
clone_size: many
cdr3_aa: CANRRDEWDGYTF
cdr3_nt: TGTGCCAATCGACGGGATGAGTGGGATGGCTACACCTTC

v_call: TRBV7-3
j_call: TRBJ2-5
d_call: NA
clone_size: many
cdr3_aa: CASSLGIWETQYF
cdr3_nt: TGTGCCAGCAGCCTAGGGATCTGGGAGACCCAGTACTTC

v_call: TRBV7-6
j_call: TRBJ2-6
d_call: NA
clone_size: many
cdr3_aa: CASSLEPLRVSGANVLTF
cdr3_nt: TGTGCCAGCAGCTTAGAGCCCCTCCGGGTCTCTGGGGCCAACGTCCTGACTTTC

v_call: TRBV10-2
j_call: TRBJ1-1
d_call: NA
clone_size: NA
cdr3_aa: CASSENTEAFF
cdr3_nt: TGCGCCAGCAGTGAGAACACTGAAGCTTTCTTT

v_call: TRBV28
j_call: TRBJ2-2
d_call: NA
clone_size: NA
cdr3_aa: CASSPYSRTVINPAGELFF
cdr3_nt: TGTGCCAGCAGTCCTTATTCTAGGACAGTAATAAATCCGGCCGGGGAGCTGTTTTTT

v_call: TRBV20-1
j_call: TRBJ2-3
d_call: TRBD2
clone_size: few
cdr3_aa: CSASNSGSGTDTQYF
cdr3_nt: TGCAGTGCTAGTAATAGCGGGAGTGGTACAGATACGCAGTATTTT

v_call: TRBV6-2/TRBV6-3
j_call: TRBJ2-7
d_call: NA
clone_size: many
cdr3_aa: CASSSTRGLSYEQYF
cdr3_nt: TGTGCCAGCAGTTCGACCAGGGGTCTCTCCTACGAGCAGTACTTC

v_call: TRBV7-2
j_call: TRBJ2-7
d_call: NA
clone_size: NA
cdr3_aa: CASSLDLQAYEQYF
cdr3_nt: TGTGCCAGCAGCTTAGACTTACAAGCCTACGAGCAGTACTTC

v_call: TRBV29-1
j_call: TRBJ2-2
d_call: TRBD1
clone_size: many
cdr3_aa: CSGTGTGGTGELFF
cdr3_nt: TGCAGCGGAACCGGGACAGGGGGCACCGGGGAGCTGTTTTTT

v_call: TRBV24-1
j_call: TRBJ2-2
d_call: TRBD1
clone_size: few
cdr3_aa: CATSAPGQVNTGELFF
cdr3_nt: TGTGCCACCAGTGCACCGGGACAGGTAAACACCGGGGAGCTGTTTTTT

v_call: TRBV6-5
j_call: TRBJ2-5
d_call: NA
clone_size: few
cdr3_aa: CASSTSRETQYF
cdr3_nt: TGTGCCAGCAGTACCAGTCGGGAGACCCAGTACTTC

v_call: TRBV5-1
j_call: TRBJ2-5
d_call: NA
clone_size: NA
cdr3_aa: CASSPGGQPQETQYF
cdr3_nt: TGCGCCAGCAGCCCCGGTGGACAGCCACAAGAGACCCAGTACTTC

v_call: TRBV29-1
j_call: TRBJ1-2
d_call: NA
clone_size: NA
cdr3_aa: CSVDTRNNYGYTF
cdr3_nt: TGCAGCGTTGACACAAGAAATAACTATGGCTACACCTTC

v_call: TRBV7-9
j_call: TRBJ2-2
d_call: NA
clone_size: NA
cdr3_aa: CATHRGPGRENTGELFF
cdr3_nt: TGTGCCACCCACCGCGGTCCGGGCAGGGAGAACACCGGGGAGCTGTTTTTT

v_call: TRBV25-1
j_call: TRBJ2-1
d_call: NA
clone_size: few
cdr3_aa: CASSEWRVRGPPPYNEQFF
cdr3_nt: TGTGCCAGCAGTGAATGGAGGGTAAGGGGGCCTCCTCCTTACAATGAGCAGTTCTTC

v_call: TRBV2
j_call: TRBJ1-5
d_call: NA
clone_size: few
cdr3_aa: CASTLGPNSNQPQHF
cdr3_nt: TGTGCCAGCACCCTGGGACCGAATAGCAATCAGCCCCAGCATTTT

v_call: TRBV28
j_call: TRBJ2-1
d_call: NA
clone_size: few
cdr3_aa: CASSGDSLDEQFF
cdr3_nt: TGTGCCAGCTCGGGGGACTCGTTGGATGAGCAGTTCTTC

v_call: TRBV9
j_call: TRBJ2-1
d_call: NA
clone_size: many
cdr3_aa: CASSVERVSYNEQFF
cdr3_nt: TGTGCCAGCAGCGTAGAACGCGTGTCCTACAATGAGCAGTTCTTC

v_call: TRBV7-6
j_call: TRBJ2-2
d_call: TRBD2
clone_size: few
cdr3_aa: CASSPTQREPTGELFF
cdr3_nt: TGTGCCAGCAGCCCCACCCAGCGGGAGCCGACCGGGGAGCTGTTTTTT

v_call: TRBV28
j_call: TRBJ2-7
d_call: NA
clone_size: NA
cdr3_aa: CASSGTDFPREQYF
cdr3_nt: TGTGCCAGCAGTGGGACTGATTTCCCACGCGAGCAGTACTTC

v_call: TRBV5-5
j_call: TRBJ1-4
d_call: NA
clone_size: NA
cdr3_aa: CASSLFRGATNEKLFF
cdr3_nt: TGTGCCAGCAGCTTGTTTCGGGGAGCAACTAATGAAAAACTGTTTTTT

v_call: TRBV15
j_call: TRBJ1-5
d_call: NA
clone_size: NA
cdr3_aa: CATSSLFGTVQSNQPQHF
cdr3_nt: TGTGCCACCAGCAGCTTATTCGGGACGGTACAAAGCAATCAGCCCCAGCATTTT

v_call: TRBV28
j_call: TRBJ2-1
d_call: TRBD1
clone_size: NA
cdr3_aa: CASSLSGQGGQFF
cdr3_nt: TGTGCCAGCAGTTTATCTGGACAGGGTGGTCAGTTCTTC

v_call: TRBV30
j_call: TRBJ2-1
d_call: NA
clone_size: NA
cdr3_aa: CAWSVFSSGSRWNEQFF
cdr3_nt: TGTGCCTGGAGTGTATTTTCTTCGGGGAGTAGGTGGAATGAGCAGTTCTTC

v_call: TRBV28
j_call: TRBJ1-3
d_call: NA
clone_size: many
cdr3_aa: CASSPQGLRGNTIYF
cdr3_nt: TGTGCCAGCAGTCCCCAGGGGTTGCGTGGAAACACCATATATTTT

v_call: TRBV19
j_call: TRBJ1-4
d_call: NA
clone_size: few
cdr3_aa: CASCGGATNEKLFF
cdr3_nt: TGTGCCAGTTGTGGGGGGGCAACTAATGAAAAACTGTTTTTT

v_call: TRBV7-8
j_call: TRBJ1-2
d_call: TRBD1
clone_size: many
cdr3_aa: CASSSARTGDYGYTF
cdr3_nt: TGTGCCAGCAGCTCTGCCCGGACAGGGGACTATGGCTACACCTTC

v_call: TRBV5-6
j_call: TRBJ1-3
d_call: NA
clone_size: NA
cdr3_aa: CASSLVSSGNTIYF
cdr3_nt: TGTGCCAGCAGCTTGGTGTCGTCTGGAAACACCATATATTTT

v_call: TRBV12-3/TRBV12-4
j_call: TRBJ2-7
d_call: TRBD2
clone_size: NA
cdr3_aa: CASSRTSGNYEQYF
cdr3_nt: TGTGCCAGCAGTAGGACTAGCGGGAACTACGAGCAGTACTTC